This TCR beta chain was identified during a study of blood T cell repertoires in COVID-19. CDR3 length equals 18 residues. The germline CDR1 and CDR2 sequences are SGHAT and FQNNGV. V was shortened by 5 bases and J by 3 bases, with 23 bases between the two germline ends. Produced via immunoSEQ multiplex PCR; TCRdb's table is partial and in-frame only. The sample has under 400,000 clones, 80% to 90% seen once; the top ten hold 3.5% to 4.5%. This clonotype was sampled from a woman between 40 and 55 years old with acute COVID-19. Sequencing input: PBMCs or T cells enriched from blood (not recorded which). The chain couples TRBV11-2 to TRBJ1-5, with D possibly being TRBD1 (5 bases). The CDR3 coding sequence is TGTGCCAGCAGCCCCTGCGACAGACAGAGCTTATCCAATCAGCCCCAGCATTTT. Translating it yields CASSPCDRQSLSNQPQHF. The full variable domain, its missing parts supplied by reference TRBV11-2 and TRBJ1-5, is EAGVAQSPRYKIIEKRQSVAFWCNPISGHATLYWYQQILGQGPKLLIQFQNNGVVDDSQLPKDRFSAERLKGVDSTLKIQPAKLEDSAVYLCASSPCDRQSLSNQPQHFGDGTRLSIL.